This entry describes one T cell receptor beta chain. The data are from a study of blood T cell repertoires in COVID-19. As for the study in general: Italy, Spain and the United States were the sources of the convalescent and acute COVID-19 samples. The cDNA or gDNA used as material had been derived from T cells, B-cell-depleted T cells, or PBMCs.

Original analysis: The authors estimated nucleated cell counts from reference gene primer amplification. Repertoires were generated with immunoSEQ multiplex PCR, while TCRdb's copy carries only in-frame clones and drops some. V, J and clone size are those of that table, while D and trimming were read from the DNA. The table has 320,000 or so clones, around 85% seen once. The sequencing input was PBMCs or T cells enriched from blood (not recorded which). This TCR derives from a woman under 40 who had been exposed to COVID-19.

CDR3 region: CASSMGPGDEQYF. The CDR3 nucleotides read TGTGCCAGCAGCATGGGCCCCGGGGACGAGCAGTACTTC. The V gene is TRBV28, the J gene TRBJ2-7; possibly TRBD2 for D (5 bases). The CDR3 loop spans 13 amino acids. CDR1 and CDR2 from the germline V gene are MDHEN and SYDVKM. The V end was cut by 6 bases, the J end by 5 bases, with 14 bases between.